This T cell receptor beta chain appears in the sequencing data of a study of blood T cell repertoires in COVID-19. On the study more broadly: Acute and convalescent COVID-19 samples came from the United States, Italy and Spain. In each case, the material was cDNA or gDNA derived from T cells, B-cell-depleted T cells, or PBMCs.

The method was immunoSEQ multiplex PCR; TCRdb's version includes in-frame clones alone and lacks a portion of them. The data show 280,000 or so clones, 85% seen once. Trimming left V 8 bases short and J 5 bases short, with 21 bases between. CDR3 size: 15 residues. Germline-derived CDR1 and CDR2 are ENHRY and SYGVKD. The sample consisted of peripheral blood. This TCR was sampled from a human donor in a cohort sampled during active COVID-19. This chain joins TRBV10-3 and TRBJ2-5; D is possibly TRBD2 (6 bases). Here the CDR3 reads CAISSQIAERETQYF. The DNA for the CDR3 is TGTGCCATCTCCTCCCAAATAGCGGAGAGGGAGACCCAGTACTTC.